This section outlines one TCR beta chain sequence together with its context. Its specific antigen is unknown. Per-base quality was not reported, and no clone a single base away is much larger than it. The label giving this sample's time point can be read as: four to five weeks on oral tofacitinib. The treatment or condition label for this specimen denotes: oral pan-JAK inhibitor, 5-10 mg twice daily. From alopecia areata patients, peripheral blood was collected along with lesional scalp punch biopsies. PBMCs were separated by density centrifugation and stained for CD3, CD4 and CD8, after which CD4+ and CD8+ T cells were sorted on a FACSAria. The entry originates in a study of CD8+ T cells in alopecia areata (dated 2018 in TCRdb). For the wider study: Treated patients were enrolled in an open-label pilot trial of oral tofacitinib, 5 to 10 mg twice daily, for moderate-to-severe alopecia areata. Tofacitinib-treated patients had biopsies at baseline and at 4 and 24 weeks of treatment, with a later scalp biopsy in several patients. High-throughput TCRbeta sequencing was used to examine T cell clonal expansion in alopecia areata in both the C3H/HeJ mouse model and human patients. RNA was obtained with the PAXgene miRNA kit for fixed scalp, the miRNeasy kit for PBMCs, and the RNeasy kit for mouse skin. TCRbeta CDR3 regions were amplified by immunoSEQ multiplex PCR with 35 Vbeta forward and 13 Jbeta reverse primers. Tofacitinib was administered for 6 to 18 months, and 6 months of follow-up off drug were then conducted to assess delayed response and recurrence. Scalp clonality was compared among normal scalp (n=4), patchy alopecia areata scalp (n=8), and alopecia totalis/universalis scalp (n=8). For the treated patients, the SALT score, which quantifies what percentage of scalp surface area is affected, served as the measure of disease severity. In humans, TCRbeta sequencing was performed on scalp tissue and on sorted CD4+ and CD8+ peripheral blood T cells from healthy controls and from patients with patchy or totalis/universalis alopecia areata. Results the study describes overall, beyond this receptor: Higher clonality and more expanded CD8+ clones were observed in lesional scalp than in normal scalp, particularly in alopecia totalis/universalis, a finding suggestive of antigenic drive. Tofacitinib significantly decreased scalp clonality and the number of expanded CD8+ clones among the top 100 scalp clones. During tofacitinib treatment, many expanded lesional clones stuck around in both scalp and blood, and this persistence may partly explain why relapse happens after treatment is stopped. Because the treated cohort was small and had just a single nonresponder, larger studies are needed to establish links between baseline CD8+ expansion and response. Scalp TCR repertoire analysis is complicated because resident alphabeta T cells in normal human skin are also sequenced, whereas mouse skin is dominated by gammadelta T cells. TCR sequences shared between patients were less clear than in mice, possibly partly because of HLA diversity in the patient population.

Receptor libraries were prepared by the immunoSEQ multiplex PCR assay. To provide template for TCR sequencing, every sample had RNA extracted and reverse transcribed into cDNA. First-strand cDNA was synthesized with SuperScript III using a 2:1 mix of oligo-dT and random hexamers. A synthetic immune receptor repertoire was used to measure amplification bias, and any remaining bias was corrected computationally. The study's own analysis went as follows. After raw reads were preprocessed to remove errors, the CDR3 was defined following IMGT conventions as running from the conserved cysteine to phenylalanine. Clonality was calculated as 1 minus Shannon entropy normalized by log2 of the number of productive unique TCRs. CD4 or CD8 identity of scalp clones was inferred by cross-referencing scalp TCRbeta sequences with sorted blood CD4 and CD8 repertoires. Drawn from immuneACCESS, this table holds only the in-frame rearrangements with V and J called that TCRdb kept. Clones are partly lost; checked studies trace under half to an unresolved V gene and leave the rest unexplained. The V and J calls and the clone size are those of that table, but D and trimming were determined from the DNA. In this sample the table shows under 200,000 clones, roughly 65% of which occur a single time. Roughly 0.99% of the sample is in the top ten clones.

In the germline V gene, CDR1 corresponds to SGHTA and CDR2 to FQGNSA. V loses 7 bases, J loses 6 bases, and the germline ends lie 9 bases apart. Including the terminal cysteine and phenylalanine, the CDR3 comprises 12 residues. The only DNA kept is the CDR3, 36 bases in frame from the first base. This receptor was taken from a human donor with alopecia areata. This receptor chain uses TRBV7-2 and TRBJ2-2; the D gene assignment is ambiguous. The sample was CD4+ T cells sorted from blood, taken at week 4, from a patient treated with tofacitinib. Here the CDR3 is given as CASTYFAGELFF. In nucleotide form, the sequence is TGTGCCAGCACCTACTTCGCCGGGGAGCTGTTTTTT.